The source of this TCR beta chain is a study of cytomegalovirus exposure and HLA in healthy donors. Germline CDR1 is SGHVS and CDR2 is FQNEAQ. The CDR3 has 12 amino acids. V dropped 1 base and J dropped 9 bases, with 9 bases sitting between them. Using immunoSEQ multiplex PCR, the repertoire was profiled, and TCRdb retains in-frame clones only, with some absent. The repertoire has over 45,000 clones, over 85% of them found once; the top ten carry around 5.5%. This TCR was sampled from a woman younger than 35 in good health and CMV-seronegative. This chain links TRBV7-8 with TRBJ1-1; D unresolved. Material for sequencing was PBMCs. The CDR3 DNA sequence: TGTGCCAGCAGCTTAGAGCGGCAGCAAGCTTTCTTT. This gives the protein CASSLERQQAFF.